The sequence of this TCR beta chain was determined in a study of T cell repertoires in cytomegalovirus infection. Overall study context: The authors relied on CMV epitopes, both recently identified HLA-C-restricted and well-studied HLA-B-restricted. Through public TCR beta signatures, both CMV infection and matching HLA type were indicated.

In TCRdb, the reads were re-called with MiXCR into one record per CDR3 protein. The sample lists approximately 1,000,000 distinct CDR3 sequences; around 29% were seen once. A word on this clonotype: Its specificity is unknown.

Per the germline V gene, CDR1 is SGHRS and CDR2 is YFSETQ. Trimming removed 0 bases at V and 10 bases at J, with 14 bases between. The CDR3 spans 15 residues. V and J are TRBV5-1 and TRBJ1-6; weak D call: TRBD1 (6 bases). Sequenced material: cultured CD8+ T cells from PBMCs, taken from culture after CMV antigen stimulation. The source of this sequence is a human donor in good health (CMV status not recorded). Some clones in this sample may be carry-over from other donors' samples. The CDR3 coding sequence is TGCGCCAGCAGCTTGGAGGGGGGGCTAGGGTCACCCCTCCACTTT. It encodes CASSLEGGLGSPLHF.